The source of this TCR beta chain is a study of cytomegalovirus exposure and HLA in healthy donors. Study details: The 100 to 150 validation repertoires and the roughly 670 first-cohort repertoires shared a platform, a later analysis reported.

Study observations and caveats: According to the study, roughly 180 TCR beta chains were cytomegalovirus-associated. Later, an analysis found that TCR clusters from the first cohort tended to co-occur in the 95 to 150 validation repertoires.

Assay used: immunoSEQ multiplex PCR; TCRdb lists only in-frame clones, some missing. The repertoire holds 170,000 or so clones, with approximately 84% as singletons. The donors were members of the roughly 120-subject validation cohort (separate from the approximately 670-subject first cohort). With respect to this clone: Its antigen is not identified.

This sequence originates from a woman under 30 in good health and CMV-seropositive. The sequencing input was PBMCs.

For the CDR3, the DNA is TGTGCCAGCAGTTATAGAGGACAGGGCTACGAGCAGTACTTC. This translates into CASSYRGQGYEQYF. This chain joins TRBV6-6 and TRBJ2-7; 8 nucleotides match TRBD1. Looked up from germline, CDR1 is MNHNY and CDR2 is SVGAGI (reference sequence). With 3 bases clipped from V and 3 bases from J, the junction kept 4 bases outside the gene matches. CDR3 length: 14 residues.